The following is a T cell receptor beta chain sequence with its context. Its target is unknown. This specimen comes from a study of CXCR3-negative and CXCR3-positive naive CD8 T cells. Study observations and caveats: Naive cells that were CXCR3-positive had more hydrophobic TRB CDR3s (compared with CXCR3-negative naive cells).

UMI labels and 5' RACE were used to prepare the TRB cDNA libraries. TCRdb re-called the 5' RACE reads; one entry per CDR3 protein, DNA not given. The sample table includes about 130,000 distinct CDR3 sequences. This CDR3 comprises 15 residues. Germline V gives CDR1 SEHNR, CDR2 FQNEAQ (reference sequence). The receptor's source is a human donor in good health. Some clones in this sample may be carry-over from other donors' samples. Sequencing used naive CXCR3+ CD8+ T cells from blood. Subset here: CD45RO-CCR7+CD27+CD95- naive CD8+ T cells expressing CXCR3 (TNR3+). V usage is TRBV7-9 and J usage is TRBJ2-7; with no DNA, the TCRdb D assignment of TRBD2 cannot be verified. The CDR3 protein is CASSRPASGGYEQYF.